These T cell receptor beta chains were read from a single sample in a study of cytomegalovirus exposure and HLA in healthy donors. Generated by immunoSEQ multiplex PCR, the TCRdb table keeps only in-frame clones and is missing some. This sample has over 200,000 clones; 70% to 85% occur once, and the top ten carry 0.55% to 0.7%. The sample consisted of PBMCs. All receptors derive from a woman between 35 and 50 years old in good health and CMV-seronegative. The CDR3 runs from the conserved cysteine through the conserved F or W. D genes are given only for firm matches. Only part of the rows carry a size: once, few, many, or a class if the clone is expanded.

abundance | j_gene | v_gene | d_gene | CDR3aa | CDR3nt
NA | TRBJ1-6 | TRBV28 | NA | CASSLLRGSSYNSPLHF | TGTGCCAGCAGTTTATTAAGAGGCAGCTCCTATAATTCACCCCTCCACTTT
once | TRBJ1-3 | TRBV10-3 | NA | CAISPGAGNTIYF | TGTGCCATCAGTCCAGGGGCTGGAAACACCATATATTTT
NA | TRBJ1-3 | TRBV11-2 | TRBD1 | CASSLGQDNGNTIYF | TGTGCCAGCAGCCTGGGACAGGATAATGGAAACACCATATATTTT
once | TRBJ2-2 | TRBV7-9 | NA | CASKGGAETNTGELFF | TGTGCCAGCAAAGGGGGGGCTGAGACGAACACCGGGGAGCTGTTTTTT
NA | TRBJ1-5 | TRBV27 | NA | CASSLSWGGLNQPQHF | TGTGCCAGCAGTTTATCATGGGGGGGACTCAATCAGCCCCAGCATTTT
few | TRBJ2-7 | TRBV28 | TRBD1 | CASATRGPAYEQYF | TGTGCCAGCGCAACCAGGGGGCCCGCCTACGAGCAGTACTTC
NA | TRBJ1-5 | TRBV7-2 | NA | CASSLVGATTPQHF | TGTGCCAGCAGCTTAGTAGGGGCCACGACGCCCCAGCATTTT
NA | TRBJ2-1 | TRBV14 | NA | CASSLLRGALGGEQFF | TGTGCCAGCAGCCTCCTGAGAGGTGCTTTGGGAGGTGAGCAGTTCTTC
NA | TRBJ1-1 | TRBV30 | NA | CAWGRNTEAFF | TGTGCCTGGGGCAGAAACACTGAAGCTTTCTTT
few | TRBJ1-1 | TRBV4-3 | TRBD1 | CASSLTGVRTEAFF | TGCGCCAGCAGCCTGACAGGGGTGCGCACTGAAGCTTTCTTT
few | TRBJ1-3 | TRBV6-6 | NA | CASRSRQVAIYF | TGTGCCAGCAGGTCTCGACAGGTCGCCATATATTTT
NA | TRBJ1-5 | TRBV19 | NA | CASLTPGTSNQPQHF | TGTGCCAGTTTAACCCCAGGAACCAGCAATCAGCCCCAGCATTTT
few | TRBJ2-7 | TRBV4-3 | TRBD2 | CASSQDNSGGREQYF | TGCGCCAGCAGCCAAGATAATAGCGGGGGTCGGGAGCAGTACTTC
few | TRBJ1-5 | TRBV4-2 | NA | CASSQDRQVQQPQHF | TGTGCCAGCAGCCAAGATCGACAGGTACAACAGCCCCAGCATTTT
NA | TRBJ2-1 | TRBV7-2 | TRBD2 | CASSLVAGNEQFF | TGTGCCAGCAGCTTGGTAGCGGGCAATGAGCAGTTCTTC
NA | TRBJ1-2 | TRBV10-3 | TRBD1 | CAISAIPGQGTDGYTF | TGTGCCATCAGCGCGATACCGGGACAGGGGACAGATGGCTACACCTTC
NA | TRBJ2-5 | TRBV25-1 | TRBD1 | CASSKRGTGGGETQYF | TGTGCCAGCAGTAAGAGGGGGACAGGGGGCGGAGAGACCCAGTACTTC
NA | TRBJ2-7 | TRBV5-5 | NA | CASRLQQGSDEQYF | TGTGCCAGCAGGTTGCAACAGGGTTCGGACGAGCAGTACTTC
NA | TRBJ1-1 | TRBV30 | NA | CAWDGLIPEAFF | TGTGCCTGGGATGGGCTTATCCCTGAAGCTTTCTTT
NA | TRBJ2-7 | TRBV5-1 | NA | CASSLEAPPYEQYF | TGCGCCAGCAGCTTGGAAGCCCCTCCCTACGAGCAGTACTTC
few | TRBJ1-1 | TRBV5-1 | NA | CASSLGQPGTEAFF | TGCGCCAGCAGCTTGGGACAGCCTGGCACTGAAGCTTTCTTT
NA | TRBJ1-4 | TRBV19 | NA | CASSPRRGAGEKLFF | TGTGCCAGTAGTCCCCGACGGGGGGCGGGTGAAAAACTGTTTTTT